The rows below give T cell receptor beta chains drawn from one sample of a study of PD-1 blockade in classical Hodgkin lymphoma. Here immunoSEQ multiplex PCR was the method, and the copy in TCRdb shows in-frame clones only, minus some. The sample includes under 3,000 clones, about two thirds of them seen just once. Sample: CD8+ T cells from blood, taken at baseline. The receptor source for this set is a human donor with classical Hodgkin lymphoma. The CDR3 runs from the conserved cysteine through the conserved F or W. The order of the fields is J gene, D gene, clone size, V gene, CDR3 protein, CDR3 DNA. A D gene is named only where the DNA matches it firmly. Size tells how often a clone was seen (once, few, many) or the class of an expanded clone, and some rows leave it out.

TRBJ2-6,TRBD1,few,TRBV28,CASSLRDRGFIGANVLTF,TGTGCCAGCAGTCTCCGGGACAGGGGCTTCATAGGGGCCAACGTCCTGACTTTC
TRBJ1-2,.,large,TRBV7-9,CASSPPREEGYTF,TGTGCCAGCAGCCCCCCACGCGAGGAGGGCTACACCTTC
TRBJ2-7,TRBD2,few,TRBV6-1,CASSEGAGGPSSYEQYF,TGTGCCAGCAGTGAAGGAGCGGGAGGGCCCAGCTCCTACGAGCAGTACTTC
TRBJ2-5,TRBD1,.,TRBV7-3,CASSLIGQGTQETQYF,TGTGCCAGCAGCTTAATTGGACAGGGGACTCAAGAGACCCAGTACTTC
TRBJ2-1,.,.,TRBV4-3,CASSQDLIQFF,TGCGCCAGCAGCCAAGACCTGATCCAGTTCTTC
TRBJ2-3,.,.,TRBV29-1,CSVEGLDKPTDTQYF,TGCAGCGTTGAAGGCCTTGATAAACCCACAGATACGCAGTATTTT
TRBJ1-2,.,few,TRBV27,CASSYTGHYDGYTF,TGTGCCAGCAGTTATACAGGGCACTACGATGGCTACACCTTC
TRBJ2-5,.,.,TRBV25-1,CASIGKTQYF,TGTGCCAGCATCGGGAAGACCCAGTACTTC
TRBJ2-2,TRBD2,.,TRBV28,CASSELWTSGGDGGELFF,TGTGCCAGCAGCGAACTTTGGACTAGCGGGGGAGATGGCGGGGAGCTGTTTTTT
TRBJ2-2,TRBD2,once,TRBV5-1,CASSPGLAGEYTGELFF,TGCGCCAGCAGCCCGGGACTAGCGGGAGAGTACACCGGGGAGCTGTTTTTT
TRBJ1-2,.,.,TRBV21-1,CASSKMRDRDYGYTF,TGTGCCAGCAGCAAAATGCGCGACAGGGACTATGGCTACACCTTC
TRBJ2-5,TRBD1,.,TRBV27,CASSLWGTGWETQYF,TGTGCCAGCAGTTTATGGGGGACAGGGTGGGAGACCCAGTACTTC
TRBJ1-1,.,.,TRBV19,CASSIWPRSSKVNTEAFF,TGTGCCAGTAGTATATGGCCGAGGTCCTCCAAAGTGAACACTGAAGCTTTCTTT
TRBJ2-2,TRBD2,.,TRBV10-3,CAISESGGANTGELFF,TGTGCCATCAGTGAGTCGGGGGGGGCGAACACCGGGGAGCTGTTTTTT
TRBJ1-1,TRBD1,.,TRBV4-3,CASSRRDRGNTEAFF,TGCGCCAGCAGCCGCCGGGACAGGGGGAACACTGAAGCTTTCTTT
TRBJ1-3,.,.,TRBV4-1,CASSQDYTVSGNTIYF,TGCGCCAGCAGCCAAGATTACACAGTCTCTGGAAACACCATATATTTT
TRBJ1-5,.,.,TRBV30,CAWSEDPSNQPQHF,TGTGCCTGGAGTGAGGACCCTAGCAATCAGCCCCAGCATTTT
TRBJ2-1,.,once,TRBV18,CASSPPGGVHNEQFF,TGTGCCAGCTCACCACCTGGGGGAGTACACAATGAGCAGTTCTTC
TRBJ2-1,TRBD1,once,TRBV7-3,CASSSMDRGQGEQFF,TGTGCCAGCAGCTCCATGGACAGGGGGCAAGGTGAGCAGTTCTTC
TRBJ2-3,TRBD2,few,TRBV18,CASFLPAGGQDTQYF,TGTGCCAGCTTCCTCCCAGCGGGGGGGCAAGATACGCAGTATTTT
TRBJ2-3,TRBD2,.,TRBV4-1,CASSQVGGLALSTDTQYF,TGCGCCAGCAGCCAAGTCGGGGGACTAGCGCTTAGCACAGATACGCAGTATTTT
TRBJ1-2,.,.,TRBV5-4,CASSSVPIYGYTF,TGTGCCAGCAGCTCAGTTCCCATCTATGGCTACACCTTC
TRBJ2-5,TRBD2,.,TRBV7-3,CASSFGTSGYEETQYF,TGTGCCAGCAGCTTCGGGACTAGCGGCTATGAAGAGACCCAGTACTTC
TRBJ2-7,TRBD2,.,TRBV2,CASSEAGLAGGEQYF,TGTGCCAGCAGTGAAGCAGGCCTAGCGGGAGGCGAGCAGTACTTC
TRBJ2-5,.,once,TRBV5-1,CASSLEHPYQETQYF,TGCGCCAGCAGCTTGGAACACCCGTACCAAGAGACCCAGTACTTC
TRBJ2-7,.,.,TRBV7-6,CASSLAVGSPLREQYF,TGTGCCAGCAGCTTAGCAGTGGGCTCCCCCTTACGCGAGCAGTACTTC
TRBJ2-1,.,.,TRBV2,CASSRDIPSSYNEQFF,TGTGCCAGCAGCCGGGACATCCCGAGCTCCTACAATGAGCAGTTCTTC
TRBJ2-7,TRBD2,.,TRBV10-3,CATKVAGTYEQYF,TGTGCCACAAAGGTAGCGGGAACCTACGAGCAGTACTTC
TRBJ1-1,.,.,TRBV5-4,CASSLIEWTEAFF,TGTGCCAGCAGCCTAATAGAGTGGACTGAAGCTTTCTTT
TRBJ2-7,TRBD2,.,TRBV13,CASSLGQSGRGYEQYF,TGTGCCAGCAGCTTAGGCCAAAGCGGGAGGGGTTACGAGCAGTACTTC
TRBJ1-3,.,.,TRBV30,CAWKKAGNTIYF,TGTGCCTGGAAAAAAGCGGGAAACACCATATATTTT
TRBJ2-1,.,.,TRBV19,CASSSRDAYNEQFF,TGTGCCAGTAGCAGCCGGGACGCCTACAATGAGCAGTTCTTC
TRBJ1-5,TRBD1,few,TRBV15,CATPSPGQELNSNQPQHF,TGTGCCACCCCGTCCCCGGGACAGGAGCTTAATAGCAATCAGCCCCAGCATTTT
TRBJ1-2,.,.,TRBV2,CASTSTRLYGYTF,TGTGCCAGCACTTCGACCCGATTATATGGCTACACCTTC
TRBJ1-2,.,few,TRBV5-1,CASSLAGGQTGYTF,TGCGCCAGCAGCTTGGCCGGGGGGCAGACTGGCTACACCTTC
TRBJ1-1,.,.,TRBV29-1,CSVGGAGEAFF,TGCAGCGTTGGGGGGGCAGGTGAAGCTTTCTTT
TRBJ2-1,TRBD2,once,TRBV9,CASSGLGLAGGRNEQFF,TGTGCCAGCAGCGGCCTGGGACTAGCGGGGGGTAGGAATGAGCAGTTCTTC
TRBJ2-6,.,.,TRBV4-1,CASSPDDSYSGANVLTF,TGCGCCAGCAGCCCCGACGACAGTTACTCTGGGGCCAACGTCCTGACTTTC
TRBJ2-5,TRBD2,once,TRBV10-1,CASSESIGGGRETQYF,TGCGCCAGCAGTGAGTCTATCGGGGGGGGACGAGAGACCCAGTACTTC
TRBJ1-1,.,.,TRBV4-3,CASSQDIDRTEAFF,TGCGCCAGCAGCCAAGATATTGACAGAACTGAAGCTTTCTTT
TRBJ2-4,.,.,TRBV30,CAWTPQGYPKNIQYF,TGTGCCTGGACCCCACAGGGTTATCCCAAAAACATTCAGTACTTC
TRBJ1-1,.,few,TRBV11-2,CASSPQTWVIPFF,TGTGCCAGCAGCCCCCAGACTTGGGTGATCCCTTTCTTT
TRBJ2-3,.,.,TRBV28,CASRAPGTERLYTQYF,TGTGCCAGCAGGGCGCCCGGGACTGAACGGTTGTATACGCAGTATTTT
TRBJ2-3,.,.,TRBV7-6,CASSLGLTDTQYF,TGTGCCAGCAGCTTAGGGTTAACAGATACGCAGTATTTT
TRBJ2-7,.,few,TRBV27,CASSLRDNHYEQYF,TGTGCCAGCAGTTTACGGGACAACCACTACGAGCAGTACTTC
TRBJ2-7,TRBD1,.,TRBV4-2,CASSQSQTGNYEQYF,TGTGCCAGCAGCCAATCCCAGACAGGGAACTACGAGCAGTACTTC
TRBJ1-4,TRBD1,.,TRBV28,CASSPRTGGREKLFF,TGTGCCAGCAGTCCAAGGACAGGGGGCAGGGAAAAACTGTTTTTT
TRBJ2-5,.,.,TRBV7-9,CASSSPGRQETQYF,TGTGCCAGCAGTTCCCCCGGGCGGCAAGAGACCCAGTACTTC
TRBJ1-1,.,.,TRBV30,CAWSVPGPEAFF,TGTGCCTGGAGTGTACCGGGCCCTGAAGCTTTCTTT
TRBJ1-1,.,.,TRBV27,CASWATRAEAFF,TGTGCCAGCTGGGCCACTCGGGCGGAAGCTTTCTTT
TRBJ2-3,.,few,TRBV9,CASSVVLKVALADTQYF,TGTGCCAGCAGCGTAGTTTTAAAGGTAGCGCTCGCAGATACGCAGTATTTT
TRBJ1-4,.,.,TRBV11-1,CASSWGRTKEEKLFF,TGTGCCAGCAGCTGGGGACGGACCAAGGAAGAAAAACTGTTTTTT
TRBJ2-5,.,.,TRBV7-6,CASRLGSGEPKETQYF,TGTGCCAGCAGACTAGGTAGCGGTGAGCCCAAAGAGACCCAGTACTTC
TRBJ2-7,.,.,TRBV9,CASSVDGGADSYEQYF,TGTGCCAGCAGCGTAGATGGGGGGGCCGACTCCTACGAGCAGTACTTC
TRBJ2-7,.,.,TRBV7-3,CASSYEKGQYYEQYF,TGTGCCAGCAGCTATGAAAAAGGACAGTACTACGAGCAGTACTTC
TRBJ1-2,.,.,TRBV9,CASSTSGYGYTF,TGTGCCAGCAGCACCTCAGGGTATGGCTACACCTTC
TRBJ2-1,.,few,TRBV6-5,CASSYSDNEQFF,TGTGCCAGCAGTTACTCGGACAATGAGCAGTTCTTC
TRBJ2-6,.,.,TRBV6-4,CASSDSGANVLTF,TGTGCCAGCAGTGACTCAGGGGCCAACGTCCTGACTTTC